These 7 T cell receptor beta chains share one sample of origin, sequenced in a study of cytomegalovirus exposure and HLA in healthy donors. The PCR used 60 Vbeta and 13 Jbeta primers. The method was immunoSEQ multiplex PCR; TCRdb's version includes in-frame clones alone and lacks a portion of them. Among 85,000 to 120,000 clones, 55% to 80% were seen once, and the ten largest hold approximately 4.3%. The source material was PBMCs. These receptors all stem from a human donor in good health.

The V call is TRBV7-9, the J call TRBJ2-5; 7 bases agree with TRBD1. V trimming: 6 bases; J trimming: 3 bases; junction bases outside the gene matches: 7. CDR1 and CDR2 from the germline V gene are SEHNR and FQNEAQ (reference sequence). The CDR3 totals 14 residues. CDR3: CASRTAQGEETQYF. CDR3 coding DNA: TGTGCCAGCAGAACTGCCCAGGGGGAAGAGACCCAGTACTTC. The variable domain in full, completed from reference TRBV7-9 and TRBJ2-5, reads DTGVSQNPRHKITKRGQNVTFRCDPISEHNRLYWYRQTLGQGPEFLTYFQNEAQLEKSRLLSDRFSAERPKGSFSTLEIQRTEQGDSAMYLCASRTAQGEETQYFGPGTRLLVL.

The chain employs TRBV7-9 and TRBJ1-1; 7 bases are shared with TRBD1. Germline lookup yields CDR1 SEHNR and CDR2 FQNEAQ (reference sequence). The ends lost 3 bases at V and 0 bases at J; junction bases unmatched: 10. CDR3 size: 17 residues. CDR3 loop: CASSLSPDRRLNTEAFF. DNA for the CDR3: TGTGCCAGCAGCTTGTCCCCGGACAGGAGATTGAACACTGAAGCTTTCTTT.

The sample holds a few counts of this clone. The genes are TRBV5-1 and TRBJ1-1; D is unresolved. Trimming removed 4 bases at V and 4 bases at J, with 14 bases between. Germline V lookup: CDR1 SGHRS, CDR2 YFSETQ. This CDR3 is built from 14 residues. CDR3 nucleotides: TGCGCCAGCAGCCTTGGGGTAGCGGGCACTGAAGCTTTCTTT. Protein sequence: CASSLGVAGTEAFF.

This sequence joins TRBV30 and TRBJ2-3; 8 bases are a match to TRBD2. The CDR3 totals 15 residues. Germline lookup yields CDR1 GTSNPN and CDR2 SVGIG (reference sequence). V was pared by 2 bases and J by 6 bases, with 10 bases of the junction left unmatched. CDR3 sequence reads: CAWSTGAGDMDTQYF. CDR3 bases: TGTGCCTGGAGTACCGGAGCGGGAGATATGGATACGCAGTATTTT.

The chain is built from TRBV28 and TRBJ2-1, with 10 positions matching TRBD2. The CDR3 extends over 18 amino acids. V was pared by 1 base and J by 7 bases, with 13 bases of the junction left unmatched. The germline gives CDR1 MDHEN, CDR2 SYDVKM. CDR3 residues: CASSLFPLAGANRNEQFF. CDR3 coding DNA: TGTGCCAGCAGTTTATTCCCGCTAGCGGGAGCTAACCGGAATGAGCAGTTCTTC.

CDR3: CASSPSGGLPFHEQYF. The CDR3 DNA follows: TGTGCCAGCTCCCCATCGGGGGGCCTCCCCTTCCACGAGCAGTACTTC. The chain couples TRBV18 to TRBJ2-7, with D possibly being TRBD2 (7 bases). The CDR3 totals 16 residues. V was pared by 6 bases and J by 5 bases, with 23 bases between. CDR1 and CDR2 from the germline V gene are KGHSH and LQKENI.

DNA for the CDR3: TGTGCCAGCACAGGATTTGCTTGGGTGGAGCAGTTCTTC. Encoded protein: CASTGFAWVEQFF. This chain joins TRBV28 and TRBJ2-1; D remains unclear. The germline gives CDR1 MDHEN, CDR2 SYDVKM. The CDR3 has 13 amino acids. The V end was cut by 7 bases, the J end by 10 bases, with 17 bases between.